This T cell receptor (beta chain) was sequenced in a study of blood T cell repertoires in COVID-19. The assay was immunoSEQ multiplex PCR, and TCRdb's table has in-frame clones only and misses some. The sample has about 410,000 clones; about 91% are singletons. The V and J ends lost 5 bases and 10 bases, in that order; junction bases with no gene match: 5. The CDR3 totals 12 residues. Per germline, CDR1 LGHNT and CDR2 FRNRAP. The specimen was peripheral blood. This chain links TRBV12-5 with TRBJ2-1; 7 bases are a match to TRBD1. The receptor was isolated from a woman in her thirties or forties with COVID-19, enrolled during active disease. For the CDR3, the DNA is TGTGCTAGTGGTGCATGGACAGGCGAGCAGTTCTTC. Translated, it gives CASGAWTGEQFF.